Each of the 2 T cell receptor beta chains below was sequenced from the same sample in a study of TIL therapy for anti-PD-1-resistant metastatic lung cancer. The immunoSEQ assay was v3. TCRdb's copy holds only in-frame clones and misses some; the assay was immunoSEQ multiplex PCR. The sample has tens of thousands of clones, roughly 85% seen once. The time point: pre-treatment sample, taken before nivolumab and TIL therapy. Sequenced material: blood, taken at baseline. The receptor source for this set is a woman aged 30-85 years with non-small cell lung cancer.

This chain uses TRBV5-1 with TRBJ2-7; D is possibly TRBD2 (7 bases). With 5 bases removed from V and 1 base from J, the gap between germline ends came to 16 bases. The germline V gene has CDR1 SGHRS and CDR2 YFSETQ. There are 15 residues in the CDR3. CDR3 DNA sequence: TGCGCCAGCAGGAGGGGGGGTCAAGAGTCCTACGAGCAGTACTTC. This gives the protein CASRRGGQESYEQYF. Looking up the rest from reference TRBV5-1 and TRBJ2-7 gives the full variable domain: KAGVTQTPRYLIKTRGQQVTLSCSPISGHRSVSWYQQTPGQGLQFLFEYFSETQRNKGNFPGRFSGRQFSNSRSEMNVSTLELGDSALYLCASRRGGQESYEQYFGPGTRLTVT.

V and J are TRBV18 and TRBJ2-5, with 7 bases aligning to TRBD2. J was trimmed by 3 bases and V by 4 bases; bases with no gene match: 2. Per germline, CDR1 KGHSH and CDR2 LQKENI. The CDR3 loop spans 13 amino acids. The chain's CDR3 is CASSQTSEETQYF. The CDR3, as DNA: TGTGCCAGCTCACAAACTAGCGAAGAGACCCAGTACTTC. Full variable domain (outside the CDR3, taken from reference TRBV18 and TRBJ2-5): NAGVMQNPRHLVRRRGQEARLRCSPMKGHSHVYWYRQLPEEGLKFMVYLQKENIIDESGMPKERFSAEFPKEGPSILRIQQVVRGDSAAYFCASSQTSEETQYFGPGTRLLVL.